One sample yielded the 19 T cell receptor beta chains listed below, sequenced in a study of shared clonotypes between healthy human individuals. The assay was immunoSEQ multiplex PCR, and TCRdb's table has in-frame clones only and misses some. The profile shows roughly 570,000 clones, 98% of them singletons. Terminally differentiated effector memory CD45RA+ cells were excluded by CCR7 positive selection of CD45RO-negative cells. Sequencing was performed on naive CD8+ T cells sorted from blood. These receptors were obtained from a young man in good health.

V usage is TRBV3-2 and J usage is TRBJ2-5. TRBV3-2 is described as a pseudogene. This CDR3 is built from 9 residues. CDR3 DNA sequence: TGTGCCAGCAGCCAGACCCTGGACTTC. Its protein product is CASSQTLDF.

Notes on this clone: Other nucleotide sequences in the sample specify the same CDR3. This chain uses TRBV7-8 with TRBJ2-1, with D perhaps assigned TRBD1 or TRBD2 (6 bases each). Between the trimmed V and J ends, which lost 5 bases and 0 bases, there was a span of 11 bases. The CDR3 spans 15 residues. The germline CDR1 and CDR2 sequences are SGHVS and FQNEAQ. CDR3 sequence: CASSRGPSSYNEQFF. The CDR3 coding sequence is TGTGCCAGCAGCCGGGGGCCTAGCTCCTACAATGAGCAGTTCTTC.

This clone was picked up one time. The V call is TRBV4-1, the J call TRBJ1-1, with TRBD1 as a possible D gene (5 bases). Germline CDR1 is MGHRA and CDR2 is YSYEKL. V lost 4 bases and J 0 bases, leaving 15 bases between the germline ends. The length of the CDR3 is 16 residues. The CDR3, as DNA: TGCGCCAGCAGCCGCCTCAGGGAGGGGATGAACACTGAAGCTTTCTTT. It yields the protein CASSRLREGMNTEAFF.

The rearrangement uses TRBV7-9 and TRBJ1-2; D might be TRBD1 (5 bases). V was pared by 10 bases and J by 0 bases, with 12 bases between. CDR1 and CDR2 (germline): SEHNR, FQNEAQ (reference sequence). CDR3 size: 13 residues. The CDR3 protein is CATRDGANYGYTF. CDR3 coding DNA: TGTGCCACTCGGGACGGAGCTAACTATGGCTACACCTTC.

This clone occurred once. This chain joins TRBV6-1 and TRBJ2-1; 7 bases agree with TRBD1. This CDR3 spans 12 amino acids. V dropped 6 bases and J dropped 10; count of bases not matched to a gene: 6. Germline V gene lookup returns CDR1 MNHNS and CDR2 SASEGT. Here the CDR3 DNA reads TGTGCCAGCAGACAGGGGTTGGGGGAGCAGTTCTTC. This translates into CASRQGLGEQFF.

Only one count was recorded for this clone. The V and J genes are TRBV27 and TRBJ2-1; the match to TRBD2 covers 10 bases. This CDR3 is 16 amino acids long. CDR1 MNHEY and CDR2 SMNVEV come from the germline V gene (reference sequence). The V and J ends lost 8 bases and 5 bases, in that order; junction bases with no gene match: 12. CDR3 coding DNA: TGTGCCAGCGGGGGACCGGGACTAGCGATGGACAATGAGCAGTTCTTC. Its protein product is CASGGPGLAMDNEQFF.

V is TRBV7-9 and J is TRBJ1-2; tentative D call: TRBD1 (6 bases). Germline-derived CDR1 and CDR2 are SEHNR and FQNEAQ (reference sequence). V was shortened by 5 bases and J by 5 bases, with 12 bases between the two germline ends. The CDR3 consists of 13 residues. The CDR3 DNA is TGTGCCAGCAGCCGAGGGGGGAGGTATGGCTACACCTTC. Protein product: CASSRGGRYGYTF. Drawing the rest from reference TRBV7-9 and TRBJ1-2, the complete variable domain is DTGVSQNPRHKITKRGQNVTFRCDPISEHNRLYWYRQTLGQGPEFLTYFQNEAQLEKSRLLSDRFSAERPKGSFSTLEIQRTEQGDSAMYLCASSRGGRYGYTFGSGTRLTVV.

The rearrangement links TRBV15 to TRBJ2-7; unclear D gene. The CDR3 totals 14 residues. Germline V gives CDR1 LNHNV, CDR2 YYDKDF (reference sequence). Trimming shortened V by 1 base and J by 2 bases, and 9 bases separated the two germline ends. The chain's CDR3 is CATSRAGRTYEQYF. DNA for the CDR3: TGTGCCACCAGCAGAGCCGGCAGAACCTACGAGCAGTACTTC.

V gene TRBV6-6 combines with J gene TRBJ1-5; D remains unclear. The CDR3 is 14 residues long. The V and J ends lost 6 bases and 0 bases respectively, with 9 bases between them. Germline lookup yields CDR1 MNHNY and CDR2 SVGAGI (reference sequence). CDR3 bases: TGTGCCAGCAGCAGATTACCTAGCAATCAGCCCCAGCATTTT. Translating gives CASSRLPSNQPQHF.

This sequence joins TRBV18 and TRBJ1-1; 9 nucleotides line up with TRBD1. Unmatched junction bases numbered 9, after V lost 1 base and J lost 6 bases. Germline CDR1 and CDR2: KGHSH and LQKENI. This CDR3 is 16 amino acids long. The CDR3 DNA is TGTGCCAGCTCACCACTCCAAGGACAGGGGCACGCTGAAGCTTTCTTT. It codes for CASSPLQGQGHAEAFF.

The chain uses TRBV7-9 and TRBJ2-1; 12 bases are a match to TRBD2. Germline V gene lookup returns CDR1 SEHNR and CDR2 FQNEAQ (reference sequence). The CDR3 sequence is 15 residues long. The trim removed 5 bases at V and 7 bases at J, leaving 6 bases unmatched. The CDR3 DNA follows: TGTGCCAGCAGCAAGACTAGCGGGAGAGGGAATGAGCAGTTCTTC. This sequence encodes CASSKTSGRGNEQFF. Full variable domain (remainder filled in from reference TRBV7-9 and TRBJ2-1): DTGVSQNPRHKITKRGQNVTFRCDPISEHNRLYWYRQTLGQGPEFLTYFQNEAQLEKSRLLSDRFSAERPKGSFSTLEIQRTEQGDSAMYLCASSKTSGRGNEQFFGPGTRLTVL.

This sequence joins TRBV14 and TRBJ2-7, with a tentative D call TRBD1 (6 bases). The CDR3 loop spans 14 amino acids. CDR1 SGHDN and CDR2 FVKESK come from the germline V gene. V gave up 0 bases and J gave up 6 bases, with 12 bases separating them. The CDR3 sequence is CASSQDSHRVEQYF. The CDR3 nucleotides are TGTGCCAGCAGCCAAGATTCCCACAGGGTCGAGCAGTACTTC.

This chain links TRBV6-5 with TRBJ2-1; 13 positions match TRBD2. V was pared by 4 bases and J by 3 bases, with 3 bases of the junction left unmatched. The V gene's germline CDR1 is MNHEY and CDR2 SVGAGI. The CDR3 has 16 residues. The CDR3 reads CASSSGTSGVYNEQFF. The CDR3 nucleotides read TGTGCCAGCAGTTCCGGGACTAGCGGGGTCTACAATGAGCAGTTCTTC.

V is TRBV11-3 and J is TRBJ2-2; 9 positions agree with TRBD1. With 5 bases clipped from V and 4 bases from J, the junction kept 2 bases outside the gene matches. CDR1 is SGHNT, CDR2 YENEEA, per germline. CDR3 length equals 14 residues. CDR3 protein: CASSDRGITGELFF. CDR3 nucleotide sequence: TGTGCCAGCAGCGACAGGGGGATCACCGGGGAGCTGTTTTTT.

This clone was observed a single time. The chain is built from TRBV28 and TRBJ2-1; D is undetermined. This CDR3 spans 11 amino acids. The germline V and J ends were trimmed by 2 bases and 6 bases, with 2 bases remaining between them. The germline V gene has CDR1 MDHEN and CDR2 SYDVKM. DNA of the CDR3: TGTGCCAGCAGTTTAATCAATGAGCAGTTCTTC. Translation gives CASSLINEQFF. Looking up the rest from reference TRBV28 and TRBJ2-1 gives the full variable domain: DVKVTQSSRYLVKRTGEKVFLECVQDMDHENMFWYRQDPGLGLRLIYFSYDVKMKEKGDIPEGYSVSREKKERFSLILESASTNQTSMYLCASSLINEQFFGPGTRLTVL.

About this clone: The same CDR3 can be traced to other DNA sequences in this sample. V gene TRBV5-6 combines with J gene TRBJ1-1; D might be TRBD1 (6 bases). The CDR3 runs 12 residues. Looked up from germline, CDR1 is SGHDT and CDR2 is YYEEEE. The germline V and J ends were trimmed by 0 bases and 8 bases, with 8 bases remaining between them. In DNA, the CDR3 is TGTGCCAGCAGCTTGGGGGGGCTGGAAGCTTTCTTT. Translating gives CASSLGGLEAFF.

The rearrangement uses TRBV29-1 and TRBJ2-3, with 14 bases identical to TRBD2. V shed 6 bases and J 3 bases; nucleotides not matched to a gene: 2. This CDR3 comprises 14 residues. Germline assignment: CDR1 SQVTM and CDR2 ANQGSEA. The CDR3 nucleotides are TGCAGCGTGGGACTAGCGGGAGCAACAGATACGCAGTATTTT. Protein sequence: CSVGLAGATDTQYF.

The V gene is TRBV7-6, the J gene TRBJ2-7; D might be TRBD2 (6 bases). The CDR3 is 15 residues long. CDR1 is SGHVS and CDR2 is FNYEAQ in the germline V gene. With 2 bases removed from V and 5 bases from J, the gap between germline ends came to 16 bases. This chain's CDR3 is CASSLPLGGEDEQYF. CDR3 in DNA: TGTGCCAGCAGCTTACCCCTTGGCGGGGAGGACGAGCAGTACTTC.

J is TRBJ2-5 and V is TRBV6-5; D uncertain. CDR1 and CDR2 from the germline V gene are MNHEY and SVGAGI. V lost 4 bases, J lost 2 bases, and 14 bases lay in between. This CDR3 contains 15 residues. CDR3 coding DNA: TGTGCCAGCAGTTTCGGACCTGGGTTACAAGAGACCCAGTACTTC. Translation gives CASSFGPGLQETQYF.